This T cell receptor beta chain came from a study of blood T cell repertoires in COVID-19. Overall study context: The United States, Italy and Spain were the sources of the acute and convalescent COVID-19 samples. T cells, B-cell-depleted T cells, or PBMCs provided the cDNA or gDNA that served as material.

Original methodology: Quantification of nucleated cells was approximated via reference gene primer amplification. Libraries were prepared by immunoSEQ multiplex PCR; TCRdb keeps only in-frame clonotypes and omits some of them. The V and J calls and clone size were taken over from that table, and D and trimming were inferred from the DNA. The profile covers 450,000 or so clones, with 89% appearing a single time and about 1% taken by the ten largest. Seattle researchers signed up patients amid active infection and tracked them longitudinally. This CDR3 region has 16 residues. Per germline, CDR1 MNHEY and CDR2 SMNVEV (reference sequence). Trimming removed 5 bases from V and 6 bases from J, with 19 bases in between.

The receptor was isolated from a man between 18 and 29 years old with COVID-19, enrolled during active disease. Sequences were obtained from peripheral blood. J is TRBJ2-2 and V is TRBV27; D may be TRBD2 (6 bases). CDR3 bases: TGTGCCAGCAGTAAAGAAATCGGGAGTTTCCCCGGGGAGCTGTTTTTT. This encodes CASSKEIGSFPGELFF.